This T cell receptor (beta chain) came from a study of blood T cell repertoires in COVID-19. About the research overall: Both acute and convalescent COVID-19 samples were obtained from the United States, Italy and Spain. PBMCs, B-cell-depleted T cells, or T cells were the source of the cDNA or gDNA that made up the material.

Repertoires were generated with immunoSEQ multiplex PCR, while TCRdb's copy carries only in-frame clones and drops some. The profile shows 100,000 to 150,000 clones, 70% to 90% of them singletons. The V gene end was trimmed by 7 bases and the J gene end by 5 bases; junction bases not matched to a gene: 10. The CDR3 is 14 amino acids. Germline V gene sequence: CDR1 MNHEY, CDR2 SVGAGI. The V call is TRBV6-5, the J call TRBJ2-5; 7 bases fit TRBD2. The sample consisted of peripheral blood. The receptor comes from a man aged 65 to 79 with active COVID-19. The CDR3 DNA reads TGTGCCAGCACCAAGGGAGGGGCGCAGGAGACCCAGTACTTC. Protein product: CASTKGGAQETQYF.